Below, one T cell receptor (beta chain) is given with its context. Different DNA sequences within this sample yield the same CDR3. Naive CD8 cells lacked CD45RO and underwent positive selection for CCR7, leaving out terminally differentiated effector memory CD45RA+ cells. The V and J ends lost 3 bases and 6 bases respectively, with 6 bases between them. From germline, CDR1 is LGHNA and CDR2 YSLEER. There are 11 residues in the CDR3. This sample is drawn from a study of shared clonotypes between healthy human individuals. Method: immunoSEQ multiplex PCR; TCRdb's copy keeps in-frame clones and lacks some. The sample records 2 million or so clones, roughly 95% being singletons.

The chain combines TRBV4-3 with TRBJ2-7; D tentatively fits TRBD1 or TRBD2 (5 bases each). Sequencing was carried out using naive CD8+ T cells sorted from blood. This TCR came from a man younger than 30 in good health. Here the CDR3 reads CASSQGVEQYF. The CDR3 region has the DNA TGCGCCAGCAGCCAGGGGGTCGAGCAGTACTTC.